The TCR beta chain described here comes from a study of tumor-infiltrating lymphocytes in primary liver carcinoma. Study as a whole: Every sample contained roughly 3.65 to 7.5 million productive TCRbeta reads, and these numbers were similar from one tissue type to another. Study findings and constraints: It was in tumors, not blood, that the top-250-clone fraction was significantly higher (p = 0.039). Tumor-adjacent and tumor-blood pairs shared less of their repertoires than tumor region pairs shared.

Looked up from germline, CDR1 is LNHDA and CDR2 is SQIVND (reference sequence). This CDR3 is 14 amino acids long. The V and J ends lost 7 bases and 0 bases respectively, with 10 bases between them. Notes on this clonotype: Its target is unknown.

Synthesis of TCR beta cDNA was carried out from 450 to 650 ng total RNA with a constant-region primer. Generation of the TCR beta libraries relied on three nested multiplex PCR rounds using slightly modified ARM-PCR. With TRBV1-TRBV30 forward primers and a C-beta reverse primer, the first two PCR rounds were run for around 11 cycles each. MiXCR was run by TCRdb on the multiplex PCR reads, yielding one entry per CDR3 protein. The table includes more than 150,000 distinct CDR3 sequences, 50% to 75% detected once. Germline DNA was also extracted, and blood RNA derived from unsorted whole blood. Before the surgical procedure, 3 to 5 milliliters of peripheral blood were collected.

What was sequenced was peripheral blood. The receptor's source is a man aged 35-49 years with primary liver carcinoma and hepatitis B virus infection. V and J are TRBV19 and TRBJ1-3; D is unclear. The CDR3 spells CASTRIDSGNTIYF. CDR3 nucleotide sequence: TGTGCCAGTACCCGCATCGACTCTGGAAACACCATATATTTT. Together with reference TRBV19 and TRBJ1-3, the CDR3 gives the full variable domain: DGGITQSPKYLFRKEGQNVTLSCEQNLNHDAMYWYRQDPGQGLRLIYYSQIVNDFQKGDIAEGYSVSREKKESFPLTVTSAQKNPTAFYLCASTRIDSGNTIYFGEGSWLTVV.